The T cell receptor (beta chain) under discussion was sequenced for a study of shared clonotypes between healthy human individuals. All donors were Caucasian adults living in Nashville, Tennessee. Generated by immunoSEQ multiplex PCR, the TCRdb table keeps only in-frame clones and is missing some. The data show around 430,000 clones, about 85% seen once. J gave up 13 bases and V 0 bases, and 9 bases lay outside the gene matches. The CDR3 covers 14 residues. CDR1 and CDR2 from the germline V gene are SGHRS and YFSETQ. Sequencing was done on a sample of PBMCs. This chain joins TRBV5-1 and TRBJ2-1; 8 bases fit TRBD2. The sequence derives from a woman in her 40s in good health. Some clones in this sample may be carry-over from other donors' samples. The chain's CDR3 is CASSLETTGTSQFF. The CDR3 DNA reads TGCGCCAGCAGCTTGGAGACAACCGGGACTAGTCAGTTCTTC.